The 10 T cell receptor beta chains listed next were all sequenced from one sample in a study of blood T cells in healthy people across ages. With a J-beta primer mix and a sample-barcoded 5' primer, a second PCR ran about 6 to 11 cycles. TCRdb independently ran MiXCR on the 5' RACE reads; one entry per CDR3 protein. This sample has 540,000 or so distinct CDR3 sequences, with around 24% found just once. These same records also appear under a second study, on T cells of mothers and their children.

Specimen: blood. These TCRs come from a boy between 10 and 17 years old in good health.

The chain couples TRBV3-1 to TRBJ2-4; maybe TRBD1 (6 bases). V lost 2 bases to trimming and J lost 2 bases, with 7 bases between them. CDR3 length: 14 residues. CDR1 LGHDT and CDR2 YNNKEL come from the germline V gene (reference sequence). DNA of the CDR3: TGTGCCAGCAGCCAACAGGGGACCAAAAACATTCAGTACTTC. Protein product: CASSQQGTKNIQYF.

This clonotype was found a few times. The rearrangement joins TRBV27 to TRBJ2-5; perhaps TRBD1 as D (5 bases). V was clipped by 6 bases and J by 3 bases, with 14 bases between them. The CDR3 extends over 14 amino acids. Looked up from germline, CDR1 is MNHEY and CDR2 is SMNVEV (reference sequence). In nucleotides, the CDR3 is TGTGCCAGCAGATCCATGCAGGGTGAAGAGACCCAGTACTTC. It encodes CASRSMQGEETQYF.

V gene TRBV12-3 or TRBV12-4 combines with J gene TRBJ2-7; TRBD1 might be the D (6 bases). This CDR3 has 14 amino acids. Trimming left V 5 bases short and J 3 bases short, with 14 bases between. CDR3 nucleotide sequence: TGTGCCAGCAGTCCAGGGGATTCAGTCTACGAGCAGTACTTC. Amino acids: CASSPGDSVYEQYF.

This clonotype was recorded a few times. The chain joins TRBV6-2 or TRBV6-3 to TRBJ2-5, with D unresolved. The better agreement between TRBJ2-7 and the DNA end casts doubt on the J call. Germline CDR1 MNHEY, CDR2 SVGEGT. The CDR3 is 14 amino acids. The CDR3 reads CASSLKADLPEQYF. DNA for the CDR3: TGTGCCAGCAGTTTAAAGGCGGACCTACCCGAGCAGTACTTC.

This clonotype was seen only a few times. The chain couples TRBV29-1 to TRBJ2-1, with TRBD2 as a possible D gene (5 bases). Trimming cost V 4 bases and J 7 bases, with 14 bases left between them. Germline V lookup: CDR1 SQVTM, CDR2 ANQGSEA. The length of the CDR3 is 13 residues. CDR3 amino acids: CSVAGGQRNEQFF. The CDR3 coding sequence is TGCAGCGTTGCCGGCGGGCAAAGGAATGAGCAGTTCTTC.

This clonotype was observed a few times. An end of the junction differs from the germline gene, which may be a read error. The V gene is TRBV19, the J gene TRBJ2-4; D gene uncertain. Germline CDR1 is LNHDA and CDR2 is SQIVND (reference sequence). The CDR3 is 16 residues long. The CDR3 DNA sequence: TGTGCCAGCAGTAGATCTCCAGGCCTAGCCAAAAACATTCAGTACTTC. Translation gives CASSRSPGLAKNIQYF.

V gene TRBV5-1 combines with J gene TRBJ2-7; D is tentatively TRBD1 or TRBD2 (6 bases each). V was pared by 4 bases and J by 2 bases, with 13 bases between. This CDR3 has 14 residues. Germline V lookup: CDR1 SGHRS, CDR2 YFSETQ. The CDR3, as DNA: TGCGCCAGCAGCCAGTCGGGGGCCCCCTACGAGCAGTACTTC. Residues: CASSQSGAPYEQYF.

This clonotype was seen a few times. CDR3 DNA: TGCAGTGCCCGACTAGCGGAAGGGAATGAGCAGTTCTTC. The encoded protein is CSARLAEGNEQFF. This sequence joins TRBV20-1 and TRBJ2-1; 9 positions agree with TRBD2. From germline, CDR1 is DFQATT and CDR2 SNEGSKA (reference sequence). CDR3 length: 13 amino acids. Trimming took 6 bases from V and 7 from J; bases not matched to a gene: 7.

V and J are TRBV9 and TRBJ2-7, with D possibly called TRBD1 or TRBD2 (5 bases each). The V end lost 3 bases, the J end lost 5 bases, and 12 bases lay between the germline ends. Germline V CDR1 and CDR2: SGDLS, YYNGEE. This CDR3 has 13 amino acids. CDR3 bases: TGTGCCAGCAGCGGTGGGACGCACAACGAGCAGTACTTC. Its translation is CASSGGTHNEQYF. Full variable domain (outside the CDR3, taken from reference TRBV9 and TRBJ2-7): DSGVTQTPKHLITATGQRVTLRCSPRSGDLSVYWYQQSLDQGLQFLIQYYNGEERAKGNILERFSAQQFPDLHSELNLSSLELGDSALYFCASSGGTHNEQYFGPGTRLTVT.

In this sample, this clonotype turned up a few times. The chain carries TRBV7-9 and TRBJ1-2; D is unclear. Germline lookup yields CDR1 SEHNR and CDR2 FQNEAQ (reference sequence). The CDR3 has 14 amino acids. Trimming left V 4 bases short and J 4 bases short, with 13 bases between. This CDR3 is CASSSIIRSYGYTF. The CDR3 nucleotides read TGTGCCAGCAGCTCAATAATAAGGTCCTATGGCTACACCTTC.